This TCR beta chain was identified during a study of blood T cells in healthy people across ages. For the second PCR, which ran for roughly 7 to 11 cycles, a sample-barcoded 5' primer and a J-beta primer mix were used. Each cDNA molecule was tagged by a template-switch adaptor that had 12 random nucleotides. TCRdb called the 5' RACE reads again in MiXCR, with one record for every CDR3 protein. Of some 900,000 distinct CDR3 sequences listed, 25% to 35% are singletons. The CDR3 sequence is 15 residues long. Germline-derived CDR1 and CDR2 are LNHDA and SQIVND (reference sequence). Between the trimmed V and J ends, which lost 3 bases and 1 base, there was a span of 10 bases. Whole-study findings and limits: Reliance upon unsorted PBMCs precluded definitive naive versus antigen-experienced comparison.

With respect to this clonotype: Its antigen is unknown.

What was sequenced was blood. V and J are TRBV19 and TRBJ1-5; D possibly corresponds to TRBD1 (5 bases). This sequence originates from a woman of 80 years or more in good health. For the CDR3, the DNA is TGTGCCAGTAGTATCGAACAGGCAAGCAATCAGCCCCAGCATTTT. This encodes CASSIEQASNQPQHF. Full variable domain (outside the CDR3, taken from reference TRBV19 and TRBJ1-5): DGGITQSPKYLFRKEGQNVTLSCEQNLNHDAMYWYRQDPGQGLRLIYYSQIVNDFQKGDIAEGYSVSREKKESFPLTVTSAQKNPTAFYLCASSIEQASNQPQHFGDGTRLSIL.